This T cell receptor (beta chain) was identified in a study of T cell responses to AZD1222 COVID-19 vaccine. The length of the CDR3 is 18 residues. V lost 0 bases, J lost 7 bases, and 12 bases stayed unmatched. Profiling relied on immunoSEQ multiplex PCR, and the TCRdb table lists in-frame clones only, not all of them. The table has roughly 120,000 clones, more than 85% seen once. Material: peripheral blood, obtained on day 0 of AZD1222 vaccination. The sequence was collected from an adult in good health. V is TRBV23-1 and J is TRBJ2-1; 10 bases align to TRBD1. TRBV23-1 is placed among ORFs of uncertain function. As DNA, the CDR3 is TGCGCCAGCAGTCAATCGTATCTTCTAGACAGGGGGCTTAATGAGCAGTTCTTC. Its translation: CASSQSYLLDRGLNEQFF.